This T cell receptor beta chain came from a study of cytomegalovirus exposure and HLA in healthy donors (dated by TCRdb to about 2017). About the study as a whole: A later analysis indicated that the 110 or so validation repertoires were generated on the platform also employed for the 670 or so repertoires of the first cohort. The study aimed to test whether cataloging public T cell receptors could reveal signatures of past pathogen exposure. In addition to the first cohort of 666 subjects, a separate validation cohort of around 110 different subjects was used. To predict cytomegalovirus infection status, the study combined high-throughput TCR immunosequencing, statistical association of individual TCRs with disease status, and machine learning.

The CDR3, from cysteine to phenylalanine, totals 21 residues. Only CDR3 DNA remains: 63 bases, in frame from the first base. The germline V gene specifies SNHLY as CDR1 and FYNNEI as CDR2. The germline V end is reduced by 6 bases and the J end by 0 bases; junction bases left unmatched: 21. Paper-wide results and their limitations: Most TCR sequences were seen in very few donors, while some public TCRs were found in many individuals. The authors suggested that the approach could potentially be extended to other disease states and immunological phenotypes. In the study, some 180 TCR beta chains were listed as associated with cytomegalovirus. A later analysis lacked HLA typing for the validation cohort, so it scored co-occurrence in that cohort across all 130 or so repertoires. The classifier was reported to diagnose cytomegalovirus status with high specificity and sensitivity in both the original cohort and the validation cohort. A few of the identified cytomegalovirus-associated TCR beta chains were confirmed in vitro to be specific for cytomegalovirus antigens. Subsequent analysis determined that TCRs grouped into clusters in the first cohort also showed a tendency toward co-occurrence across the 130 or so validation repertoires, and about 93% of cluster scores exceeded 0.

The donors belonged to the validation cohort of over a hundred subjects, which was separate from the roughly 680-subject first cohort. A word on this clone: The specificity of this receptor is unknown. One base away there is no much larger clone; base qualities are not given.

Library prep was done by the immunoSEQ multiplex PCR assay. Regarding the original processing steps: A statistical classification framework was built for diagnosing cytomegalovirus status from the catalog of TCR beta chain sequences. This immuneACCESS table, as held by TCRdb, lists in-frame sequences with V and J called but not all clones. Of the missing ones, under half trace to an unresolved V gene in checked studies; the others have no known cause. From that table come the V and J calls and clone size; the DNA was used to work out D and trimming. The sample contains 150,000 to 200,000 clones, about 83% of them found a single time. Roughly 1.5% of the sample comes from the top ten.

Sequencing was carried out using PBMCs. The rearrangement combines TRBV2 with TRBJ2-1, and TRBD2 matches 9 of the central bases. The origin of this receptor is a woman younger than 30 in good health and CMV-seronegative. The DNA reads TGTGCCAGCAGAGCTGGACTACACGGGACTAGCTCTTCGAGCTCCTACAATGAGCAGTTCTTC. Its product reads: CASRAGLHGTSSSSSYNEQFF.